This T cell receptor beta chain was observed in a study of blood T cell repertoires in COVID-19. A remark on this clone: The same CDR3 arises from other DNA sequences in this sample as well.

Original processing notes: Using reference gene primer amplification, nucleated cell counts were estimated. The repertoire was sequenced with immunoSEQ multiplex PCR; TCRdb's copy has only in-frame clones and lacks some. The DNA gave D and trimming, while V, J and clone size come from that table. Of about 110,000 clones in the sample, about 87% were seen once. Looked up from germline, CDR1 is SGHTA and CDR2 is FQGTGA. The CDR3 is made up of 15 amino acids. V dropped 0 bases and J dropped 4 bases, with 12 bases sitting between them. This rearrangement joins TRBV7-3 to TRBJ1-1; D is perhaps TRBD1 (6 bases). This TCR was sampled from a woman aged 50 to 60 with acute or convalescent COVID-19. What was sequenced was peripheral blood. CDR3 in DNA: TGTGCCAGCAGCTTAACGGGGGCTCCCGGCACTGAAGCTTTCTTT. Amino acid sequence: CASSLTGAPGTEAFF.